This TCR beta chain was recorded in a study of cytomegalovirus exposure and HLA in healthy donors. This clone appeared a few times. Its antigen is not known. Broader study findings: Reports credit the classifier with highly specific, highly sensitive diagnosis of cytomegalovirus status. TCR beta sequences numbering around 15,000 were associated with HLA alleles at 0.05 false discovery rate in a later analysis.

Germline assignment: CDR1 SGHTA and CDR2 FQGTGA. The V segment lost 5 bases and the J segment 6 bases; nucleotides outside the gene matches: 13. This CDR3 spans 16 amino acids. 60 Vbeta and 13 Jbeta primers were used in PCR. Produced via immunoSEQ multiplex PCR; TCRdb's table is partial and in-frame only. The data show approximately 150,000 clones, more than 65% seen once. The receptor's source is a woman younger than 45 in good health and CMV-seronegative. Sequenced material: PBMCs. The rearrangement joins TRBV7-3 to TRBJ2-1; 7 nucleotides agree with TRBD2. DNA of the CDR3: TGTGCCAGCAGCCGACACGGGCGGGGGACCCTCAATGAGCAGTTCTTC. This encodes CASSRHGRGTLNEQFF.